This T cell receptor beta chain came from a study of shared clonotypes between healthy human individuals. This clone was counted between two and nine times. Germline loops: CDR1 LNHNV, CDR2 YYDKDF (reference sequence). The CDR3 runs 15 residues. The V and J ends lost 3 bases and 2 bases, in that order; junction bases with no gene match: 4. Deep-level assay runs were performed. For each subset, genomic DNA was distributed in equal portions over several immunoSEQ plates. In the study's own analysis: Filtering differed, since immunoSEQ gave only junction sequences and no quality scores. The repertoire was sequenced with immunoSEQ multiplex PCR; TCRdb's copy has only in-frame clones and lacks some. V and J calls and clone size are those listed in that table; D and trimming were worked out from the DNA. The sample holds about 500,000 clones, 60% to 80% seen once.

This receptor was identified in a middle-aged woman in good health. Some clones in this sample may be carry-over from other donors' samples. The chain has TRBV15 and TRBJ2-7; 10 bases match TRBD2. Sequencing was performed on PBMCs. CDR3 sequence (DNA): TGTGCCACCAGCAGTGACCTAGCGGGGGCCTACGAGCAGTACTTC. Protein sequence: CATSSDLAGAYEQYF. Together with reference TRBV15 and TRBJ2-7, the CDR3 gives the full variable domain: DAMVIQNPRYQVTQFGKPVTLSCSQTLNHNVMYWYQQKSSQAPKLLFHYYDKDFNNEADTPDNFQSRRPNTSFCFLDIRSPGLGDTAMYLCATSSDLAGAYEQYFGPGTRLTVT.